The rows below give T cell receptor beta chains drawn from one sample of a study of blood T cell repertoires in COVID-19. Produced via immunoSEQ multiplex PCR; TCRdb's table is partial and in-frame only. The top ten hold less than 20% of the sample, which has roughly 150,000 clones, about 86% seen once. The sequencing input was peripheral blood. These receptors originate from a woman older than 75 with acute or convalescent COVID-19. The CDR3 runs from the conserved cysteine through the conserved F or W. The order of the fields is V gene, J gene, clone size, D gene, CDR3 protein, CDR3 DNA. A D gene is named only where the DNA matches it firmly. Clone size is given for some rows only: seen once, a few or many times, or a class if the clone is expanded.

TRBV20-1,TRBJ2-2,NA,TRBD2,CSASLVSGGTANTGELFF,TGCAGTGCTAGTCTGGTCAGCGGGGGGACCGCGAACACCGGGGAGCTGTTTTTT
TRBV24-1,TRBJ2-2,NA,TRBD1,CATSDLHRGNTGELFF,TGTGCCACCAGTGATTTGCACAGGGGAAACACCGGGGAGCTGTTTTTT
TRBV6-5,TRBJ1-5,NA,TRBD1,CASRPGQGTNQPQHF,TGTGCCAGCAGACCGGGACAGGGGACAAATCAGCCCCAGCATTTT
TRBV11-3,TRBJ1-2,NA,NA,CASSLPGGPNYGYTF,TGTGCCAGCAGCTTGCCGGGGGGGCCTAACTATGGCTACACCTTC
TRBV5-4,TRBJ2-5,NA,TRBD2,CASSFGLAGVRETQYF,TGTGCCAGCAGCTTCGGACTAGCGGGAGTTAGAGAGACCCAGTACTTC
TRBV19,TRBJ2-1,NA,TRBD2,CASSIYRGGAYEQFF,TGTGCCAGTAGTATTTATCGCGGGGGGGCCTATGAGCAGTTCTTC
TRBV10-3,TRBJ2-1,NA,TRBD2,CAISLAGEGYNEQFF,TGTGCCATCAGCCTAGCGGGAGAGGGCTACAATGAGCAGTTCTTC
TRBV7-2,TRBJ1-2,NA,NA,CASSRVLWGADGYTF,TGTGCCAGCAGCCGGGTCCTTTGGGGCGCGGATGGCTACACCTTC
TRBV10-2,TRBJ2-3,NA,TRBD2,CASSKTSGTDTQYF,TGCGCCAGCAGCAAGACTAGCGGCACAGATACGCAGTATTTT
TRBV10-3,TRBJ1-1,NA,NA,CAIRENTEAFF,TGTGCCATCCGGGAGAACACTGAAGCTTTCTTT
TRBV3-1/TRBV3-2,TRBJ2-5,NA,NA,CASSQGPSQETQYF,TGTGCCAGCAGCCAGGGCCCGTCCCAAGAGACCCAGTACTTC
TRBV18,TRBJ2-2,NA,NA,CASSPSGLGLTGELFF,TGTGCCAGCTCACCCTCAGGGTTGGGCCTGACCGGGGAGCTGTTTTTT
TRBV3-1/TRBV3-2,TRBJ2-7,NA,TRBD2,CASSQPGLAGGRGYEQYF,TGTGCCAGCAGCCAACCGGGACTAGCGGGAGGCCGGGGCTACGAGCAGTACTTC
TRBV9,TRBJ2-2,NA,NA,CASSVGGGELFF,TGTGCCAGCAGCGTAGGAGGCGGGGAGCTGTTTTTT
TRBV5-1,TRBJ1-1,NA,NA,CASSGGQQGSEAFF,TGCGCCAGCAGCGGAGGCCAGCAAGGCTCTGAAGCTTTCTTT
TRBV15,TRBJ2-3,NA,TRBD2,CATSTLGLAGAVDTQYF,TGTGCCACCAGCACCCTGGGACTAGCGGGGGCCGTAGATACGCAGTATTTT
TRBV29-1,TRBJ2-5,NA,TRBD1,CSVEWTGEFQETQYF,TGCAGCGTTGAATGGACAGGGGAGTTTCAAGAGACCCAGTACTTC
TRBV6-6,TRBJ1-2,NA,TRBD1,CASSPKQGGGNGYTF,TGTGCCAGCAGTCCGAAACAGGGGGGAGGCAATGGCTACACCTTC
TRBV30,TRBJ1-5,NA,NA,CAYQPTFSGEGNQPQHF,TGTGCCTACCAACCCACATTTTCCGGGGAAGGCAATCAGCCCCAGCATTTT
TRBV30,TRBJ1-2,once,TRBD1,CAWRPQGAGGYTF,TGTGCCTGGAGGCCACAGGGGGCGGGTGGCTACACCTTC
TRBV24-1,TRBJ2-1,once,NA,CARLLKRDNEQFF,TGTGCCAGACTGCTGAAGCGCGACAATGAGCAGTTCTTC
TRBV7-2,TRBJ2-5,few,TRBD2,CASSFGPPGGEETQYF,TGTGCCAGCAGCTTTGGCCCTCCGGGGGGGGAAGAGACCCAGTACTTC
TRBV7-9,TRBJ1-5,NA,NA,CASSLGASNQPQHF,TGTGCCAGCAGCTTAGGGGCAAGCAATCAGCCCCAGCATTTT
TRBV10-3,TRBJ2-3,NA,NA,CAISEGVQADTQYF,TGTGCCATCAGTGAGGGTGTACAGGCAGATACGCAGTATTTT
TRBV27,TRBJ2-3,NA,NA,CASIPLGGASTDTQYF,TGTGCCAGCATCCCCCTTGGGGGGGCTAGCACAGATACGCAGTATTTT
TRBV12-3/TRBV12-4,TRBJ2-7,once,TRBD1,CASRMTGSYEQYF,TGTGCCAGCAGGATGACAGGGTCCTACGAGCAGTACTTC
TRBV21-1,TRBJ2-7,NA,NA,CASSIVGTSAQLTYEQYF,TGTGCCAGCAGCATTGTGGGGACTAGCGCCCAACTTACCTACGAGCAGTACTTC
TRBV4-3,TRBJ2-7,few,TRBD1,CASSQRDRDWEQYF,TGCGCCAGCAGCCAGAGGGACAGGGATTGGGAGCAGTACTTC
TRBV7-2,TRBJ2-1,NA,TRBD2,CASSLRTSGEQFF,TGTGCCAGCAGCCTCAGGACTAGCGGAGAGCAGTTCTTC
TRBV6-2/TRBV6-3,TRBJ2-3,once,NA,CASSYSSAGDTQYF,TGTGCCAGCAGTTACTCGTCCGCGGGAGATACGCAGTATTTT
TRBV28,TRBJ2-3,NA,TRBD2,CASSLGLAGVTDTQYF,TGTGCCAGCAGTCTAGGACTAGCGGGAGTAACAGATACGCAGTATTTT
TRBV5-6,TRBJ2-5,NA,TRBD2,CASSLPLAGVWETQYF,TGTGCCAGCAGCCTGCCTCTAGCGGGAGTTTGGGAGACCCAGTACTTC
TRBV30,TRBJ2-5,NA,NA,CAWGRRAQTQYF,TGTGCCTGGGGGCGGAGAGCCCAGACCCAGTACTTC
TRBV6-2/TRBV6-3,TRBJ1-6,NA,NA,CASSTRGIGGSNSPLHF,TGTGCCAGCAGTACCCGCGGGATTGGGGGATCCAATTCACCCCTCCACTTT
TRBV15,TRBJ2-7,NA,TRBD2,CATNSGGEDEQYF,TGTGCCACCAACTCGGGGGGGGAGGACGAGCAGTACTTC
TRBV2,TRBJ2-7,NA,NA,CASSNSLGSNEQYF,TGTGCCAGCAGTAATTCATTGGGGAGCAACGAGCAGTACTTC
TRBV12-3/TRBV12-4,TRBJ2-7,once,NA,CASSFAVSYEQYF,TGTGCCAGCAGTTTTGCGGTATCCTACGAGCAGTACTTC
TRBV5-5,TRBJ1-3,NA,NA,CASSLAARGGNTIYF,TGTGCCAGCAGCTTGGCGGCCAGGGGCGGAAACACCATATATTTT
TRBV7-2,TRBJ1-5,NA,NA,CASSLSRGGRNQPQHF,TGTGCCAGCAGCTTATCCCGGGGAGGGCGAAATCAGCCCCAGCATTTT
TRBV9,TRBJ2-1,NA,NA,CASSGAGLTYNEQFF,TGTGCCAGCAGCGGCGCAGGGCTAACCTACAATGAGCAGTTCTTC
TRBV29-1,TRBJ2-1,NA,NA,CSVDGDSYNEQFF,TGCAGCGTTGACGGAGACTCCTACAATGAGCAGTTCTTC
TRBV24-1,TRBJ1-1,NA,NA,CATSDRGGRGGGAFF,TGTGCCACCAGTGATAGGGGGGGGCGCGGTGGTGGAGCTTTCTTT
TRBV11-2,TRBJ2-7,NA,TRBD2,CASSLGGLAGMHEQYF,TGTGCCAGCAGCTTAGGGGGACTAGCGGGAATGCACGAGCAGTACTTC
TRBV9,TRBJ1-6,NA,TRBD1,CASSGQGSGNSPLHF,TGTGCCAGCAGCGGACAGGGTAGTGGTAATTCACCCCTCCACTTT
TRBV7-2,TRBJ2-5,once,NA,CASSYYLARQETQYF,TGTGCCAGCAGCTATTATCTAGCGAGGCAAGAGACCCAGTACTTC
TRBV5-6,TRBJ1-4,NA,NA,CASSLREGEKLFF,TGTGCCAGCAGCTTGAGGGAGGGGGAAAAACTGTTTTTT
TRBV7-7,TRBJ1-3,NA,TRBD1,CASSLSPPGQGSGNTIYF,TGTGCTAGCAGCCTCTCTCCCCCGGGACAGGGCTCTGGAAACACCATATATTTT
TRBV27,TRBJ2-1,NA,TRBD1,CANPGQGYNEQFF,TGTGCCAACCCGGGACAGGGGTACAATGAGCAGTTCTTC
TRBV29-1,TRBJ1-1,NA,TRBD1,CSVDRQGNTEAFF,TGCAGCGTTGACCGACAGGGGAACACTGAAGCTTTCTTT
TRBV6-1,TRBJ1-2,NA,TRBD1,CASSEGQGALGYTF,TGTGCCAGCAGTGAAGGACAGGGGGCTTTGGGCTACACCTTC
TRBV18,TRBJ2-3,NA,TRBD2,CASSPAMIAGGVTDTQYF,TGTGCCAGCTCACCAGCTATGATAGCGGGAGGCGTCACAGATACGCAGTATTTT
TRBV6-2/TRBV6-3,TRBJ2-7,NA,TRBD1,CASSSRDRTPYEQYF,TGTGCCAGCAGTTCCCGGGACAGGACTCCCTACGAGCAGTACTTC
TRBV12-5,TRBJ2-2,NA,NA,CASAPSREGWTGELFF,TGTGCTAGTGCCCCGTCGAGGGAAGGGTGGACCGGGGAGCTGTTTTTT
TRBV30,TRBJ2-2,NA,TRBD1,CAWSEQGALGELFF,TGTGCCTGGAGTGAACAGGGGGCTCTCGGGGAGCTGTTTTTT
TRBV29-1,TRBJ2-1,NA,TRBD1,CSVETSGQGYNEQFF,TGCAGCGTTGAAACGTCGGGACAGGGATACAATGAGCAGTTCTTC
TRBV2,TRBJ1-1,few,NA,CASSERLIPISEAFF,TGTGCCAGCAGTGAACGACTGATCCCCATTTCTGAAGCTTTCTTT
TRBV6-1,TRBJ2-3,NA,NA,CASSAATWASTDTQYF,TGTGCCAGCAGTGCAGCGACGTGGGCTAGCACAGATACGCAGTATTTT